This T cell receptor beta chain originates from a study of regulatory dendritic cells for organ transplantation. Only a few counts were recorded for this clone. Its antigen is still unknown. The data were produced by immunoSEQ multiplex PCR, yet TCRdb's version contains in-frame clones alone and is incomplete. The sample lists almost 30,000 clones; about 79% were seen once. CD4+ or CD8+ T cells were sorted as naive CD45RA+ or memory CD45RO+. Germline lookup yields CDR1 GTSNPN and CDR2 SVGIG (reference sequence). The ends lost 4 bases at V and 4 bases at J; junction bases unmatched: 5. The CDR3 is made up of 13 amino acids. General study results and limits: Regulatory dendritic cells appeared to expand memory CD8+ clones less than mature ones. Among resting subsets, memory CD8+ cells contained the most alloreactive clonotypes. Naive T cells showed high diversity, memory cells less, memory CD8+ least.

The sequence came from a human donor in good health. The sequenced sample consisted of memory CD4+ T cells from blood. As for subset: CD45RO+ memory T cells. This rearrangement joins TRBV30 to TRBJ1-2; 8 bases line up with TRBD1. The CDR3 bases are TGTGCCTGGAATCGGGACAGGCCCTATGGCTACACCTTC. Protein product: CAWNRDRPYGYTF.